Each of the 24 T cell receptor beta chains below was sequenced from the same sample in a study of technical replicates of blood from a handful of donors. TCRdb's copy holds only in-frame clones and misses some; the assay was immunoSEQ multiplex PCR. The sample lists tens of thousands of clones, 85% to 90% occurring once. Sequenced material: PBMCs. These receptors were obtained from a human donor in good health. Some clones in this sample may be carry-over from other donors' samples.

The V call is TRBV18, the J call TRBJ1-2; D may be TRBD1 (5 bases). From germline, CDR1 is KGHSH and CDR2 LQKENI. Trimming pared 5 bases from V and 5 bases from J, leaving 15 bases between. The CDR3 loop spans 14 amino acids. Written as DNA, the CDR3 is TGTGCCAGCTCAGCCTCAGGGAGGAGGTATGGCTACACCTTC. Amino acids: CASSASGRRYGYTF.

This chain links TRBV10-3 with TRBJ1-2; 8 nucleotides agree with TRBD1. CDR3 length: 17 residues. Trimming took 3 bases from V and 8 from J; bases not matched to a gene: 17. The V gene's germline CDR1 is ENHRY and CDR2 SYGVKD. In DNA, the CDR3 is TGTGCCATCAGTGACGCAAGTAATGACAGGGGAGGAAGGGGCTACACCTTC. Its translation: CAISDASNDRGGRGYTF.

V is TRBV4-1 and J is TRBJ2-3; TRBD2 agrees at 9 bases. V lost 1 base and J lost 1; bases outside the gene matches: 6. Germline CDR1 MGHRA, CDR2 YSYEKL. CDR3 size: 17 residues. DNA of the CDR3: TGCGCCAGCAGCCAAGCGGTGCGGACTAGCGGCACAGATACGCAGTATTTT. Amino acid sequence: CASSQAVRTSGTDTQYF.

This clone has only a few counts. The CDR3 loop reads CSVGGTSISYEQYF. CDR3 nucleotides: TGCAGCGTTGGGGGGACTAGCATCTCCTACGAGCAGTACTTC. The chain carries TRBV29-1 and TRBJ2-7; 9 nucleotides line up with TRBD2. Trimming removed 4 bases from V and 0 bases from J; junction bases left unmatched: 4. CDR1 and CDR2 from the germline V gene are SQVTM and ANQGSEA. The CDR3 extends over 14 amino acids.

The gene calls are TRBV5-1 and TRBJ1-2, with 7 nucleotides matching TRBD1. The CDR3 runs to 14 residues. The V gene's germline CDR1 is SGHRS and CDR2 YFSETQ. Losses at the gene ends were 5 bases for V and 4 bases for J; bases not matched to a gene: 8. This chain's CDR3 is CASRRDSEGYGYTF. As DNA, the CDR3 is TGCGCCAGCAGAAGGGACAGCGAGGGCTATGGCTACACCTTC.

This clone was picked up a small number of times. The chain combines TRBV28 with TRBJ1-6; D remains ambiguous. V lost 8 bases, J lost 8 bases, and 16 bases lay in between. The CDR3 is made up of 14 amino acids. In germline, CDR1 is MDHEN, CDR2 SYDVKM. The CDR3 here is CASGPFSSHSPLHF. DNA for the CDR3: TGTGCCAGCGGCCCCTTCAGTTCACATTCACCCCTCCACTTT.

The chain combines TRBV27 with TRBJ2-7; the match to TRBD2 covers 9 bases. After removal of 1 base from V and 7 bases from J, the junction contained 23 bases not matched to a gene. CDR3 length: 20 residues. Germline CDR1 is MNHEY and CDR2 is SMNVEV (reference sequence). CDR3 sequence: CASSLFGGGLAGTRSREQYF. The CDR3 bases are TGTGCCAGCAGTTTATTCGGGGGCGGGCTAGCGGGAACTCGGTCTCGTGAGCAGTACTTC.

The gene calls are TRBV29-1 and TRBJ2-1; D possibly corresponds to TRBD2 (5 bases). The CDR3 is 13 amino acids. CDR1 SQVTM and CDR2 ANQGSEA come from the germline V gene. V was cut by 4 bases and J by 9 bases, with 16 bases left in between. The CDR3 loop reads CSVVEGILGEQFF. CDR3 in DNA: TGCAGCGTTGTTGAGGGTATCCTCGGTGAGCAGTTCTTC.

The chain has TRBV5-4 and TRBJ2-7, with 11 bases that match TRBD2. Germline values: CDR1 SGHNT, CDR2 YYREEE (reference sequence). Germline trimming cut 4 bases from V and 2 bases from J; bases unmatched to any gene: 5. This CDR3 has 15 residues. Here the CDR3 DNA reads TGTGCCAGCAGCGCGGGGACTAGCGGACCCTACGAGCAGTACTTC. Its translation: CASSAGTSGPYEQYF. Filled out from reference TRBV5-4 and TRBJ2-7, the complete variable domain reads ETGVTQSPTHLIKTRGQQVTLRCSSQSGHNTVSWYQQALGQGPQFIFQYYREEENGRGNFPPRFSGLQFPNYSSELNVNALELDDSALYLCASSAGTSGPYEQYFGPGTRLTVT.

The V and J genes are TRBV19 and TRBJ2-2; 8 bases fit TRBD1. Germline CDR1 and CDR2: LNHDA and SQIVND (reference sequence). The CDR3 contains 15 residues. V shed 5 bases, J shed 1 base, and the junction held 3 bases outside the gene matches. CDR3 amino acids: CASSPGQVNTGELFF. The CDR3 nucleotides are TGTGCCAGTAGTCCGGGACAGGTGAACACCGGGGAGCTGTTTTTT. The full variable domain, in which reference TRBV19 and TRBJ2-2 provide the parts outside the CDR3, is DGGITQSPKYLFRKEGQNVTLSCEQNLNHDAMYWYRQDPGQGLRLIYYSQIVNDFQKGDIAEGYSVSREKKESFPLTVTSAQKNPTAFYLCASSPGQVNTGELFFGEGSRLTVL.

This clone was seen just once. The gene calls are TRBV7-9 and TRBJ2-5; 9 positions agree with TRBD2. The CDR3 has 16 residues. The ends lost 3 bases at V and 7 bases at J; junction bases unmatched: 12. From germline, CDR1 is SEHNR and CDR2 FQNEAQ (reference sequence). CDR3 loop: CASSFLDLAGLGTQYF. Written as DNA, the CDR3 is TGTGCCAGCAGCTTCTTGGACCTAGCGGGGCTGGGGACCCAGTACTTC.

The chain recombines TRBV6-6 with TRBJ1-2; no clear D. The length of the CDR3 is 13 residues. Trimming shortened V by 0 bases and J by 6 bases, and 8 bases separated the two germline ends. CDR1 is MNHNY and CDR2 is SVGAGI in the germline V gene (reference sequence). The CDR3, as DNA: TGTGCCAGCAGTTACTCGATGAGTGATGGCTACACCTTC. Translated: CASSYSMSDGYTF.

The chain combines TRBV12-5 with TRBJ2-3; possibly TRBD2 for D (6 bases). The germline V gene encodes CDR1 LGHNT and CDR2 FRNRAP. The CDR3 runs to 13 residues. V lost 8 bases and J lost 4, with 13 bases in between. The CDR3 here is CASLSGGADTQYF. The CDR3 DNA follows: TGTGCTAGTTTAAGCGGAGGGGCAGATACGCAGTATTTT.

This sequence joins TRBV6-6 and TRBJ2-7; TRBD2 aligns across 7 bases. The V gene's germline CDR1 is MNHNY and CDR2 SVGAGI (reference sequence). This CDR3 is 15 amino acids long. V gave up 6 bases and J gave up 0 bases; unmatched junction bases: 8. The CDR3 DNA sequence: TGTGCCAGCAGGAGCGGGACGGGAAGCTCCTACGAGCAGTACTTC. Translating gives CASRSGTGSSYEQYF.

The J gene is TRBJ2-1, the V gene TRBV4-3; TRBD2 matches at 10 bases. This CDR3 region has 14 residues. V was pared by 4 bases and J by 8 bases, with 5 bases of the junction left unmatched. Per the germline V gene, CDR1 is LGHNA and CDR2 is YSLEER. The CDR3 loop is CASSPSGRYYEQFF. The CDR3 DNA sequence: TGCGCCAGCAGCCCTAGCGGGAGATATTATGAGCAGTTCTTC.

The chain carries TRBV7-9 and TRBJ2-7; the match to TRBD2 covers 7 bases. J was trimmed by 4 bases and V by 0 bases; bases with no gene match: 6. The CDR3 spans 15 residues. CDR1 SEHNR and CDR2 FQNEAQ come from the germline V gene (reference sequence). CDR3 sequence reads: CASSLAAGRGYEQYF. For the CDR3, the DNA is TGTGCCAGCAGCTTAGCAGCGGGACGCGGTTACGAGCAGTACTTC.

V gene TRBV5-1 combines with J gene TRBJ2-5; D not resolved. V lost 3 bases, J lost 4 bases, and 7 bases lay in between. The CDR3 totals 12 residues. In germline, CDR1 is SGHRS, CDR2 YFSETQ. The CDR3 DNA is TGCGCCAGCAGCTCTCCCCCAGAGACCCAGTACTTC. This gives the protein CASSSPPETQYF.

The chain joins TRBV20-1 to TRBJ2-5; the match to TRBD2 covers 8 bases. CDR1 and CDR2 (germline): DFQATT, SNEGSKA (reference sequence). The J segment lost 4 bases and the V segment lost 6 bases, leaving 1 base of the junction unmatched. The length of the CDR3 is 11 residues. The CDR3 reads CSALAGETQYF. In nucleotides, the CDR3 is TGCAGTGCCCTAGCGGGAGAGACCCAGTACTTC.

The chain couples TRBV25-1 to TRBJ1-1, with D unresolved. The CDR3 length is 11 residues. Trimming stripped 5 bases from V and 1 base from J, with 2 bases between. Germline V lookup: CDR1 MGHDK, CDR2 SYGVNS. As DNA, the CDR3 is TGTGCCAGCAGTCAGAACACTGAAGCTTTCTTT. Translation gives CASSQNTEAFF.

This chain uses TRBV2 with TRBJ1-2; D not certain. The CDR3 consists of 13 residues. Germline V gene sequence: CDR1 SNHLY, CDR2 FYNNEI. Trimming removed 10 bases at V and 8 bases at J, with 20 bases between. The CDR3 sequence is CATRVGESVGYTF. CDR3 DNA sequence: TGTGCCACCCGTGTGGGCGAATCGGTAGGCTACACCTTC.

The chain is built from TRBV9 and TRBJ2-7; the D gene is possibly TRBD1 (5 bases). The ends were cut back, 4 bases at V and 2 bases at J, with 13 bases in the middle. Looked up from germline, CDR1 is SGDLS and CDR2 is YYNGEE. The CDR3 has 14 amino acids. This chain's CDR3 is CASSPQTAAYEQYF. The CDR3 DNA reads TGTGCCAGCAGCCCTCAGACAGCAGCCTACGAGCAGTACTTC. The full variable domain, completed using reference TRBV9 and TRBJ2-7, is DSGVTQTPKHLITATGQRVTLRCSPRSGDLSVYWYQQSLDQGLQFLIQYYNGEERAKGNILERFSAQQFPDLHSELNLSSLELGDSALYFCASSPQTAAYEQYFGPGTRLTVT.

The V gene is TRBV5-1, the J gene TRBJ1-2; 10 nucleotides align to TRBD1. Germline-derived CDR1 and CDR2 are SGHRS and YFSETQ. The junction had 4 bases not matched to a gene; V was cut back by 0 bases and J by 2 bases. The CDR3 is 16 residues long. CDR3 DNA sequence: TGCGCCAGCAGCTTGGCCTTGGGACAGGGGAACTATGGCTACACCTTC. It specifies CASSLALGQGNYGYTF.

CDR3: CASNPGLAYNEQFF. The DNA for the CDR3 is TGTGCCAGCAACCCGGGACTAGCCTACAATGAGCAGTTCTTC. The gene calls are TRBV2 and TRBJ2-1, with 8 positions matching TRBD2. This CDR3 has 14 amino acids. Trimming removed 7 bases from V and 2 bases from J; junction bases left unmatched: 4. The germline V gene has CDR1 SNHLY and CDR2 FYNNEI.

V usage is TRBV9 and J usage is TRBJ1-1; tentative D call: TRBD1 (5 bases). The germline V and J ends were trimmed by 0 bases and 11 bases, with 14 bases remaining between them. Germline V CDR1 and CDR2: SGDLS, YYNGEE. The CDR3 is 13 residues long. The CDR3 sequence: CASSVATGERAFF. DNA for the CDR3: TGTGCCAGCAGCGTAGCTACGGGGGAGAGGGCTTTCTTT.